Following are 20 T cell receptor beta chains from one sample sequenced in a study of T-cell reconstitution after alpha-beta-depleted transplantation in children. The TCRbeta library was prepared with unique molecular identifiers. TCRdb called the PCR reads again in MiXCR, with one record for every CDR3 protein. The sample has approximately 300,000 distinct CDR3 sequences, roughly 11% seen once. Sequenced here: peripheral blood, sampled 180 days after TCRalphabeta/CD19-depleted stem cell transplant. These receptors all stem from a male patient under 10 years old who had a stem cell transplant for chronic granulomatous disease, so the T cells may come from the graft donor.

At least ten counts were recorded for this clonotype. This chain uses TRBV7-3 with TRBJ2-2; 10 positions agree with TRBD1. With 4 bases clipped from V and 6 bases from J, the junction kept 2 bases outside the gene matches. Germline values: CDR1 SGHTA, CDR2 FQGTGA. This CDR3 region has 14 residues. DNA of the CDR3: TGTGCCAGCAGCTCGGACAGGGGGGCCGGGGAGCTGTTTTTT. The encoded protein is CASSSDRGAGELFF.

Regarding this clonotype: Just one base apart from a much larger clone, this may be a read error. The gene calls are TRBV7-3 and TRBJ2-1; D is unresolved. Germline V CDR1 and CDR2: SGHTA, FQGTGA. There are 15 residues in the CDR3. The germline V and J ends were trimmed by 0 bases and 5 bases, with 11 bases remaining between them. This chain's CDR3 is CASSLTGWLDNEQFF. The CDR3 DNA reads TGTGCCAGCAGCTTAACAGGCTGGCTGGACAATGAGCAGTTCTTC.

This clonotype has a count of ten or more. This chain connects TRBV30 to TRBJ1-1, with D unresolved. Germline assignment: CDR1 GTSNPN and CDR2 SVGIG (reference sequence). This CDR3 is built from 13 residues. Trimming pared 3 bases from V and 4 bases from J, leaving 12 bases between. Here the CDR3 DNA reads TGTGCCTGGAGCGGGGTGGTGGGCACTGAAGCTTTCTTT. It translates to CAWSGVVGTEAFF.

This clonotype was found many times. This chain links TRBV6-5 with TRBJ1-1, with 7 bases identical to TRBD1. Germline-derived CDR1 and CDR2 are MNHEY and SVGAGI. This CDR3 is built from 16 residues. Trimming took 1 base from V and 6 from J; bases not matched to a gene: 11. CDR3 sequence: CASSYYWWGQYAEAFF. The DNA of the CDR3 is TGTGCCAGCAGTTACTACTGGTGGGGACAGTACGCTGAAGCTTTCTTT.

Ten or more counts support this clonotype. The V call is TRBV12-3 or TRBV12-4, the J call TRBJ1-1; D is perhaps TRBD1 (5 bases). V shed 2 bases and J shed 1 base, with 11 bases lying between them. CDR3 size: 15 residues. CDR3 sequence (DNA): TGTGCCAGCAGTTTAAGACAGAGGCGGAACACTGAAGCTTTCTTT. This gives the protein CASSLRQRRNTEAFF.

About this clonotype itself: A much larger clone lies one base from this, so it may be a read error. The chain couples TRBV29-1 to TRBJ1-1, with 11 bases fitting TRBD1. Germline V gene lookup returns CDR1 SQVTM and CDR2 ANQGSEA. The CDR3 sequence is 13 residues long. CDR3 DNA sequence: TGCGGCGCCCGGGACAGGGGGTCCACTGAAGCTTTCTTT. Translated: CGARDRGSTEAFF.

In this sample, this clonotype turned up a few times. This chain connects TRBV25-1 to TRBJ2-1; D gene unclear. V shed 2 bases and J shed 4 bases, with 9 bases lying between them. CDR1 is MGHDK, CDR2 SYGVNS, per germline. The CDR3 runs 14 residues. The CDR3 is CASSEGEQYNEQFF. The DNA for the CDR3 is TGTGCCAGCAGTGAAGGTGAGCAATACAATGAGCAGTTCTTC.

This clonotype has at least ten counts. The chain recombines TRBV18 with TRBJ2-7; D perhaps matches TRBD1 (5 bases). This CDR3 contains 15 residues. CDR1 is KGHSH and CDR2 is LQKENI in the germline V gene. Trimming pared 3 bases from V and 2 bases from J, leaving 14 bases between. The CDR3 DNA is TGTGCCAGCTCACCCAGCGCAGGGTCTCCCTACGAGCAGTACTTC. As protein: CASSPSAGSPYEQYF.

This clonotype was counted many times. J is TRBJ1-2 and V is TRBV12-3 or TRBV12-4; D possibly corresponds to TRBD1 (5 bases). V was pared by 3 bases and J by 4 bases, with 9 bases between. The CDR3 runs 13 residues. DNA for the CDR3: TGTGCCAGCAGTTTTGACAGATTCTATGGCTACACCTTC. Translating it yields CASSFDRFYGYTF.

With respect to this clonotype: This may be a read error: a much more frequent sequence differs by one nucleotide. J is TRBJ2-2 and V is TRBV2; tentative D call: TRBD1 (6 bases). This CDR3 has 15 amino acids. CDR1 is SNHLY and CDR2 is FYNNEI in the germline V gene. The V end was cut by 3 bases, the J end by 1 base, with 9 bases between. The CDR3 spells CASSESQGNTGELFF. The CDR3 DNA is TGTGCCAGCAGTGAGTCACAGGGGAACACCGGGGAGCTGTTTTTT.

This clonotype was observed at least ten times. The CDR3 region is CAIGTSSYEQYF. CDR3 in DNA: TGTGCCATCGGGACTAGTTCTTACGAGCAGTACTTC. This rearrangement joins TRBV10-3 to TRBJ2-7; 8 nucleotides match TRBD2. Germline values: CDR1 ENHRY, CDR2 SYGVKD. Unmatched junction bases numbered 4, after V lost 8 bases and J lost 4 bases. The CDR3 loop spans 12 amino acids.

This clonotype showed up many times. The chain has TRBV6-2 or TRBV6-3 and TRBJ1-5; D ambiguous. Germline V gene data show CDR1 as MNHEY and CDR2 as SVGEGT. The CDR3 contains 14 residues. V was pared by 4 bases and J by 3 bases, with 10 bases between. CDR3 nucleotides: TGTGCCAGCAGTTTCTCGGGGTACAATCAGCCCCAGCATTTT. This translates into CASSFSGYNQPQHF.

This clonotype was recorded at least ten times. The chain uses TRBV28 and TRBJ2-7; D call uncertain. CDR1 and CDR2 (germline): MDHEN, SYDVKM. The CDR3 sequence is 14 residues long. Trimming took 0 bases from V and 2 from J, leaving 8 bases between them. The CDR3 loop reads CASSLWLGTYEQYF. CDR3 DNA sequence: TGTGCCAGCAGTTTATGGCTGGGAACCTACGAGCAGTACTTC.

This clonotype was seen many times. This chain uses TRBV5-1 with TRBJ2-7; TRBD2 matches 8 bases. Germline CDR1 and CDR2: SGHRS and YFSETQ. V dropped 2 bases and J dropped 3; count of bases not matched to a gene: 7. The CDR3 length is 15 residues. CDR3 DNA: TGCGCCAGCAGCTTAGGCGGGAGGTCTGTCTACGAGCAGTACTTC. The encoded protein is CASSLGGRSVYEQYF.

This clonotype was picked up many times. The chain couples TRBV7-8 to TRBJ1-1, with a tentative D call TRBD1 (6 bases). This CDR3 region has 16 residues. The germline gives CDR1 SGHVS, CDR2 FQNEAQ. V was trimmed by 2 bases and J by 2 bases, leaving 15 bases between them. The CDR3 nucleotides are TGTGCCAGCAGCTTAAAAAGAGGCAGGGGAAACACTGAAGCTTTCTTT. It specifies CASSLKRGRGNTEAFF.

This clonotype appeared many times. The gene calls are TRBV2 and TRBJ2-1, with TRBD1 identical over 9 bases. This CDR3 region has 15 residues. The germline gives CDR1 SNHLY, CDR2 FYNNEI. V was clipped by 9 bases and J by 0 bases; unmatched bases: 6. The CDR3 DNA reads TGTGCCAGTAGGCGGGGACAGGGCTCCTACAATGAGCAGTTCTTC. Residues: CASRRGQGSYNEQFF.

This clonotype was counted at least ten times. This rearrangement joins TRBV18 to TRBJ2-3, with a weak D call TRBD1 (5 bases). The CDR3 loop spans 14 amino acids. V was trimmed by 3 bases and J by 0 bases, leaving 7 bases between them. Germline-derived CDR1 and CDR2 are KGHSH and LQKENI. The CDR3 bases are TGTGCCAGCTCACCCCGACAGAGCACAGATACGCAGTATTTT. This gives the protein CASSPRQSTDTQYF.

Regarding this clonotype: A much larger clone differs by one base, so this may be a read error. The CDR3 bases are TGTGCCACCATCCAGCGGGGGGAGGACAAAAACATTCAGTACTTC. It encodes CATIQRGEDKNIQYF. The V gene is TRBV15, the J gene TRBJ2-4; 9 bases align to TRBD2. Trimming removed 7 bases from V and 3 bases from J; junction bases left unmatched: 7. Germline V gene lookup returns CDR1 LNHNV and CDR2 YYDKDF (reference sequence). The length of the CDR3 is 15 residues.

This clonotype came up many times. This chain joins TRBV11-2 and TRBJ2-3, with 10 bases lining up with TRBD2. V gave up 1 base and J gave up 4 bases; unmatched junction bases: 2. This CDR3 region has 15 residues. CDR1 and CDR2 (germline): SGHAT, FQNNGV. DNA for the CDR3: TGTGCCAGCAGCTTAGCTAGCGGGGGCGCAGATACGCAGTATTTT. The encoded protein is CASSLASGGADTQYF. Complete variable domain (other parts from reference TRBV11-2 and TRBJ2-3): EAGVAQSPRYKIIEKRQSVAFWCNPISGHATLYWYQQILGQGPKLLIQFQNNGVVDDSQLPKDRFSAERLKGVDSTLKIQPAKLEDSAVYLCASSLASGGADTQYFGPGTRLTVL.

The rearrangement joins TRBV27 to TRBJ1-1; no clear D gene. V was cut by 4 bases and J by 7 bases, with 13 bases left in between. Germline lookup yields CDR1 MNHEY and CDR2 SMNVEV (reference sequence). The CDR3 sequence is 13 residues long. CDR3 protein: CASSSQPTNEAFF. In nucleotides, the CDR3 is TGTGCCAGCAGTTCTCAACCTACTAATGAAGCTTTCTTT.